This is a list of T cell receptor beta chains from one sample in a study of OX40 agonist ivuxolimab in advanced cancers. Sequenced by immunoSEQ multiplex PCR; TCRdb stores in-frame clones only, minus some. This sample carries about 41,000 clones, around 80% of them seen once, and the ten largest clones take approximately 2.5%. The sample was CD4+ or CD8+ T cells sorted from blood, taken in a trial of the OX40 agonist ivuxolimab. The receptors derive from an adult with an advanced solid tumor such as melanoma, head and neck, liver or kidney cancer. Both conserved end residues are part of each CDR3. Fields, in order: J gene, CDR3 length, D gene, clone size, V gene, CDR3 DNA, CDR3 protein. A D gene is named only where the DNA matches it firmly. Clone size appears in some rows only: once, few, many, or a class for an expanded clone.

TRBJ2-7 | 14 | NA | NA | TRBV9 | TGTGCCAGCAGCCCCTCGATCCCGGGAGAAGAGCAGTACTTC | CASSPSIPGEEQYF
TRBJ2-7 | 14 | NA | NA | TRBV6-5 | TGTGCCAGCAGGGAGCGGGTCGCTACCTACGAGCAGTACTTC | CASRERVATYEQYF
TRBJ1-1 | 12 | NA | NA | TRBV5-4 | TGTGCCAGCAGCTACAGGAGCACTGAAGCTTTCTTT | CASSYRSTEAFF
TRBJ2-1 | 16 | TRBD2 | NA | TRBV9 | TGTGCCAGCAGCGTCCTCCTAGCGGGAGTTTACAATGAGCAGTTCTTC | CASSVLLAGVYNEQFF
TRBJ2-7 | 15 | TRBD2 | NA | TRBV7-2 | TGTGCCAGCAGCCAAGACTGGGCGGGAGCCGACGAGCAGTACTTC | CASSQDWAGADEQYF
TRBJ2-7 | 13 | NA | NA | TRBV6-5 | TGTGCCAGCAGCCAGGGACATGTTTACGAGCAGTACTTC | CASSQGHVYEQYF
TRBJ2-7 | 15 | NA | NA | TRBV6-9 | TGTGCCAGCAGTTACGCAGGCGAAGCCACCTACGAGCAGTACTTC | CASSYAGEATYEQYF
TRBJ2-5 | 16 | TRBD1 | once | TRBV5-1 | TGCGCCAGCAGCTTGTACCCGGGACAGGCCCAAGAGACCCAGTACTTC | CASSLYPGQAQETQYF
TRBJ2-1 | 14 | NA | NA | TRBV30 | TGTGCCTGGGCTGGTGGGGCCCCCTACAATGAGCAGTTCTTC | CAWAGGAPYNEQFF
TRBJ2-3 | 14 | TRBD2 | NA | TRBV6-5 | TGTGCCAGCAGTTACCAGGGACTAGCGGGAGAAGTGTATTTT | CASSYQGLAGEVYF
TRBJ1-1 | 15 | TRBD1 | NA | TRBV28 | TGTGCCAGCAGACCCCACACAGGGGGGTTGGCTGAAGCTTTCTTT | CASRPHTGGLAEAFF